Shown below are 10 T cell receptor beta chains from a single sample sequenced in a study of cytomegalovirus exposure and HLA in healthy donors. The PCR was carried out with 60 Vbeta primers and 13 Jbeta primers. Method: immunoSEQ multiplex PCR; TCRdb's copy keeps in-frame clones and lacks some. In the table there are nearly 110,000 clones, more than 70% of which are singletons. Source material: PBMCs. All receptors derive from a man aged 18-30 years in good health and CMV-seronegative.

CDR3 amino acids: CASRSTSGGSPDTQYF. The CDR3 DNA reads TGTGCCAGCAGATCGACTAGCGGGGGGTCCCCAGATACGCAGTATTTT. The chain joins TRBV11-2 to TRBJ2-3; 13 positions match TRBD2. Germline V lookup: CDR1 SGHAT, CDR2 FQNNGV. The CDR3 loop spans 16 amino acids. Losses at the gene ends were 6 bases for V and 4 bases for J; bases not matched to a gene: 7.

The CDR3 DNA follows: TGTGCCAGTAGTAAATCCAGTCTCTACGAGCAGTACTTC. Translated: CASSKSSLYEQYF. The chain has TRBV19 and TRBJ2-7; no reliable D call. Trimming shortened V by 4 bases and J by 3 bases, and 10 bases separated the two germline ends. The length of the CDR3 is 13 residues. CDR1 is LNHDA and CDR2 is SQIVND in the germline V gene (reference sequence).

The chain carries TRBV4-2 and TRBJ2-7; TRBD1 is a possible D gene (6 bases). CDR1 is LGHNA and CDR2 is YNFKEQ in the germline V gene. CDR3 size: 15 residues. Trimming removed 2 bases at V and 5 bases at J, with 16 bases between. CDR3 sequence reads: CASSQSDSLLNEQYF. CDR3 nucleotide sequence: TGTGCCAGCAGCCAATCGGACAGTTTGCTAAACGAGCAGTACTTC.

V and J are TRBV27 and TRBJ1-6; D not certain. CDR3 length: 15 residues. V lost 5 bases, J lost 7 bases, and 15 bases lay in between. Looked up from germline, CDR1 is MNHEY and CDR2 is SMNVEV (reference sequence). The CDR3 nucleotides read TGTGCCAGCAGTGCCCCGGGTCGGGGAAATTCACCCCTCCACTTT. As protein: CASSAPGRGNSPLHF.

This chain's CDR3 is CASSPRTGPDTQYF. The CDR3 nucleotides read TGTGCCAGCAGCCCCCGGACAGGACCAGATACGCAGTATTTT. The rearrangement links TRBV5-4 to TRBJ2-3; 7 nucleotides match TRBD1. Trimming removed 4 bases from V and 4 bases from J; junction bases left unmatched: 6. This CDR3 is 14 amino acids long. Germline values: CDR1 SGHNT, CDR2 YYREEE (reference sequence).

In this sample, this clone turned up once. The V call is TRBV10-1, the J call TRBJ2-1; possible D gene TRBD2, 6 bases. This CDR3 has 13 amino acids. Trimming cost V 6 bases and J 15 bases, with 21 bases left between them. The V gene's germline CDR1 is WNHNN and CDR2 SYGVQD (reference sequence). In DNA form, the CDR3 reads TGCGCCAGCAGAAACGACTCCGGGACTGGGGGGTTCTTC. It is translated as CASRNDSGTGGFF.

The CDR3 coding sequence is TGTGCCAGCAGCTCCGGGACAGGGATAGGGCGGACCCAGTACTTC. It codes for CASSSGTGIGRTQYF. This chain links TRBV7-2 with TRBJ2-5; 9 bases match TRBD1. From germline, CDR1 is SGHTA and CDR2 FQGNSA. CDR3 length: 15 amino acids. Trimming removed 4 bases from V and 7 bases from J; junction bases left unmatched: 10.

The chain carries TRBV27 and TRBJ1-1; maybe TRBD1 (5 bases). This CDR3 has 14 residues. Trimming left V 3 bases short and J 5 bases short, with 13 bases between. Germline CDR1 is MNHEY and CDR2 is SMNVEV (reference sequence). In DNA form, the CDR3 reads TGTGCCAGCAGTTTTTGGGGGGGTGGAACTGAAGCTTTCTTT. Translation: CASSFWGGGTEAFF.

This clone was detected a few times. The V call is TRBV5-1, the J call TRBJ2-7, with 8 bases that match TRBD1. Trimming took 5 bases from V and 4 from J; bases not matched to a gene: 8. Germline V lookup: CDR1 SGHRS, CDR2 YFSETQ. The CDR3 contains 14 residues. The CDR3 DNA reads TGCGCCAGCAGAACCGGGACAGGCTATTACGAGCAGTACTTC. Protein product: CASRTGTGYYEQYF.

In regard to this clone: Mismatch with germline at one junction end may stem from a read error. The CDR3 spells CASRLMLGGENGYPF. CDR3 in DNA: TGCGCCAGCAGACTGATGTTGGGGGGAGAAAACGGCTACCCCTTC. This chain uses TRBV4-3 with TRBJ1-2; D is perhaps TRBD1 (5 bases). This CDR3 contains 15 residues. Germline V gene lookup returns CDR1 LGHNA and CDR2 YSLEER.